A selection of T cell receptor beta chains follows, all from one sample in a study of blood T cells in healthy people across ages. TCRdb re-analysed the 5' RACE reads in MiXCR, keeping a single row per CDR3 protein. The table shows 800,000 or so distinct CDR3 sequences, with less than 60% occurring only once. Sequenced input: blood. Source of these receptors: an elderly man in good health. Both conserved end residues are part of each CDR3. A D gene is named only where the DNA matches it firmly. Part of the rows lack a size; the others show once, few, many or a class for expanded clones.

cdr3_length clone_size j_call d_call v_call cdr3_aa cdr3_nt
19 NA TRBJ2-5 TRBD2 TRBV7-2 CASSLGRWGTSGRKETQYF TGTGCCAGCAGCTTGGGCCGCTGGGGGACTAGCGGACGAAAAGAGACCCAGTACTTC
15 NA TRBJ2-3 NA TRBV5-1 CASSSSGRYTDTQYF NA
15 NA TRBJ1-6 TRBD1 TRBV15 CATSRVTGEAAPLHF TGTGCCACCAGCAGAGTTACAGGGGAGGCAGCACCCCTCCACTTT
15 NA TRBJ2-4 TRBD1 TRBV12-3/TRBV12-4 CASSPGTGSKNIQYF TGTGCCAGCAGTCCCGGGACAGGGTCCAAAAACATTCAGTACTTC
14 many TRBJ2-1 NA TRBV7-2 CASTPGSSYNEQFF TGTGCCAGCACCCCAGGGAGCTCCTACAATGAGCAGTTCTTC
15 NA TRBJ2-1 TRBD2 TRBV6-1 CASSVLAGVYNEQFF TGTGCCAGCAGTGTCCTAGCGGGAGTCTACAATGAGCAGTTCTTC
11 NA TRBJ2-7 NA TRBV11-3 CASSSIREQSF TGTGCCAGCAGCTCGATCCGCGAGCAGTCCTTC
14 NA TRBJ2-7 NA TRBV7-6 CASSLSGADYEQYF TGTGCCAGCAGCTTAAGTGGGGCAGACTACGAGCAGTACTTC
16 few TRBJ2-1 TRBD1 TRBV7-2 CASSAQWGQGFDEQFF TGTGCCAGCAGCGCCCAGTGGGGACAGGGGTTCGATGAGCAGTTCTTC
17 many TRBJ2-1 TRBD2 TRBV15 CATSRESSGRGYNEQFF TGTGCCACCAGCAGAGAATCGAGCGGGAGAGGGTACAATGAGCAGTTCTTC
14 few TRBJ1-2 NA TRBV3-1 CASSQDLLRIGYTF TGTGCCAGCAGCCAAGATCTGCTCAGGATTGGCTACACCTTC
17 NA TRBJ1-2 TRBD1 TRBV18 CASSPSSQGAMDYGYTF TGTGCCAGCTCACCTTCCAGCCAGGGGGCGATGGACTATGGCTACACCTTC
14 NA TRBJ1-4 TRBD1 TRBV4-2 CASSQTGQGEKLFF TGTGCCAGCAGCCAAACGGGACAGGGTGAAAAACTGTTTTTT
13 NA TRBJ1-1 NA TRBV30 CAWSVTENTEAFF TGTGCCTGGAGTGTAACAGAGAACACTGAAGCTTTCTTT
13 few TRBJ2-7 NA TRBV4-1 CASSQEQGYEQYF TGCGCCAGCAGCCAGGAGCAGGGCTACGAGCAGTACTTC
14 many TRBJ2-7 TRBD1 TRBV20-1 CSAQRTGGVYEQYF TGCAGTGCTCAAAGGACAGGGGGCGTTTACGAGCAGTACTTC
15 few TRBJ2-1 NA TRBV24-1 CATSEAPGYYNEQFF TGTGCCACCAGTGAAGCGCCAGGGTACTACAATGAGCAGTTCTTC
16 NA TRBJ2-5 NA TRBV6-6 CASGYSSMGVGETQYF TGTGCCAGCGGTTACTCCTCCATGGGGGTAGGAGAGACCCAGTACTTC
16 few TRBJ2-3 TRBD2 TRBV29-1 CSVMGLAGGHTDTQYF TGCAGCGTTATGGGACTAGCGGGAGGTCACACAGATACGCAGTATTTT
14 NA TRBJ2-3 NA TRBV28 CASSGIRYTDTQYF TGTGCCAGTTCTGGGATTCGGTACACAGATACGCAGTATTTT
14 NA TRBJ1-5 NA TRBV12-3/TRBV12-4 CASSRGGPNQPQHF TGTGCCAGCAGCCGGGGTGGGCCGAACCAGCCCCAGCATTTT
16 few TRBJ2-3 NA TRBV5-5 CASSVTVLPPTDTQYF TGTGCCAGCAGCGTAACGGTCCTTCCACCCACAGATACGCAGTATTTT
12 NA TRBJ2-7 NA TRBV29-1 CSVLGPRGEQYF TGCAGCGTTCTAGGGCCGAGGGGAGAGCAGTACTTC
13 NA TRBJ2-1 TRBD2 TRBV27 CASVRQGGNEQFF TGTGCCAGCGTAAGGCAGGGAGGGAATGAGCAGTTCTTC
15 NA TRBJ2-4 TRBD1 TRBV20-1 CSADGTALAKNTQYF TGCAGTGCCGATGGGACAGCCTTAGCCAAAAACACTCAGTACTTC
15 NA TRBJ2-7 NA TRBV7-2 CASSPGLEAYNGQYF TGTGCCAGCAGCCCTGGACTCGAAGCCTACAATGGGCAGTACTTC
18 NA TRBJ2-6 TRBD1 TRBV7-2 CAGSLVGQSEAGANVLTF TGTGCCGGCAGCTTAGTGGGACAGTCGGAGGCAGGGGCCAACGTCCTGACTTTC
15 NA TRBJ2-5 TRBD1 TRBV28 CASSQSRDSQETQNF TGTGCCAGCAGCCAAAGCCGGGACAGTCAAGAGACCCAGAACTTC
11 NA TRBJ2-5 NA TRBV21-1 CASSKVGTQYF TGTGCCAGCAGCAAAGTAGGGACCCAGTACTTC
14 few TRBJ2-5 NA TRBV5-1 CASSKNGGGETQYF TGCGCCAGCAGCAAGAACGGCGGAGGGGAGACCCAGTACTTC
16 few TRBJ2-7 NA TRBV4-1 CASSQVASDRYNEQYF TGCGCCAGCAGCCAAGTTGCTAGCGATCGATACAATGAGCAGTACTTC
14 NA TRBJ1-6 NA TRBV27 CASSSSPTGATLHF TGTGCCAGCAGCTCCTCCCCAACGGGAGCGACCCTCCACTTT
12 NA TRBJ1-5 NA TRBV12-1 CASSSYNQPQHF TGTGCCAGCAGCTCGTACAATCAGCCCCAGCATTTT
15 once TRBJ2-5 TRBD2 TRBV20-1 CSAIRGRAAFKTQYF TGCAGTGCCATCCGTGGGAGGGCCGCATTCAAGACCCAGTACTTC
12 few TRBJ1-4 NA TRBV7-2 CASSASTGSLFF TGTGCCAGCAGCGCCTCGACAGGTTCACTGTTTTTT
13 NA TRBJ2-5 NA TRBV4-3 CASSVQGGDEQYF TGCGCCAGCAGCGTACAGGGCGGTGATGAGCAGTACTTC
15 NA TRBJ1-1 TRBD1 TRBV5-1 CASSWETGVDTEAFF TGCGCCAGCAGCTGGGAGACAGGGGTGGACACTGAAGCTTTCTTT
14 NA TRBJ2-2 NA TRBV9 CASSPRTEAGELFF TGTGCCAGCAGCCCAAGGACAGAGGCCGGGGAGCTGTTTTTT
14 NA TRBJ1-4 TRBD1 TRBV7-9 CASSVDRADEKLFF TGTGCCAGCAGCGTCGACAGGGCGGACGAAAAACTGTTTTTT
13 few TRBJ1-2 TRBD1 TRBV27 CASRGQSLYGYTF TGTGCCAGCAGGGGACAGTCCCTCTATGGCTACACCTTC
13 few TRBJ2-5 TRBD1 TRBV28 CASIRGTEGTQYF TGTGCCAGCATCCGAGGGACAGAGGGGACCCAGTACTTC
18 NA TRBJ1-1 TRBD1 TRBV18 CASSRTGGRSIPNTEAFF TGTGCCAGCTCGCGCACAGGGGGGAGATCCATTCCGAACACTGAAGCTTTCTTT
14 NA TRBJ2-1 NA TRBV6-4 CASSEGRASGEQFF TGTGCCAGCAGTGAGGGGCGGGCCTCGGGTGAGCAGTTCTTC
16 NA TRBJ1-4 NA TRBV4-3 CASSQDWTWGNEKLFF TGCGCCAGCAGCCAAGATTGGACCTGGGGTAATGAAAAACTGTTTTTT
15 NA TRBJ2-3 TRBD2 TRBV6-6 CASTRSSGSTDTQYF TGTGCCAGCACCAGATCTAGCGGGAGCACAGATACGCAGTATTTT
16 few TRBJ2-7 TRBD2 TRBV6-6 CASSYSLGSGSAEQYF TGTGCCAGCAGTTACTCCTTAGGGAGCGGGAGCGCCGAGCAGTACTTC
13 NA TRBJ1-5 TRBD1 TRBV20-1 CSADRGGNQPQHF TGCAGTGCGGACAGGGGAGGCAATCAGCCCCAGCATTTT
16 few TRBJ2-1 TRBD2 TRBV6-2/TRBV6-3 CASSPSPSGSLGEQFF TGTGCCAGCAGTCCATCCCCTAGCGGCTCCCTGGGTGAGCAGTTCTTC
14 NA TRBJ2-3 NA TRBV6-4 CASSDGTTTDTQYF TGTGCCAGCAGTGATGGGACAACCACAGATACGCAGTATTTT
15 NA TRBJ1-2 TRBD1 TRBV7-6 CASSPGQGLNYGYTF TGTGCCAGCAGCCCAGGACAGGGATTAAACTATGGCTACACCTTC
15 once TRBJ2-1 TRBD1 TRBV28 CASSLSGQGGNEQFF TGTGCCAGCAGTTTATCGGGACAGGGGGGCAATGAGCAGTTCTTC
13 NA TRBJ2-5 NA TRBV7-7 CASTRGFQETQYF TGTGCCAGCACCCGGGGGTTCCAAGAGACCCAGTACTTC
15 few TRBJ1-1 NA TRBV18 CASSPLQRTNTEAFF TGTGCCAGCTCACCATTACAGCGAACCAACACTGAAGCTTTCTTT
16 few TRBJ2-7 NA TRBV18 CASSPPSTGISYEQYF TGTGCCAGCTCACCACCGTCGACAGGCATCTCCTACGAGCAGTACTTC
15 NA TRBJ2-4 NA TRBV7-3 CASSPGGRGLDIQYF TGTGCCAGCAGCCCCGGGGGGCGGGGCTTGGACATTCAGTACTTC
16 NA TRBJ2-3 NA TRBV20-1 CSASTPPGSGTDTQYF TGCAGTGCTAGTACCCCTCCGGGATCGGGCACAGATACGCAGTATTTT
16 NA TRBJ2-5 NA TRBV5-1 CASSLANPQLQETQYF TGCGCCAGCAGCTTGGCCAACCCACAGCTACAAGAGACCCAGTACTTC
15 NA TRBJ2-1 NA TRBV5-6 CASSSWGGVYNEQFF TGTGCCAGCAGCTCGTGGGGGGGCGTCTACAATGAGCAGTTCTTC